These T cell receptor beta chains were read from a single sample in a study of human CD8 memory T cell subsets. TCRdb reprocessed the 5' RACE reads and stores each CDR3 protein as one record, lacking DNA. Recorded for this sample: around 9,700 distinct CDR3 sequences. Sequencing used CD8+ T cells from PBMCs. All receptors come from a human donor in good health. The CDR3 runs from the conserved cysteine through the conserved F or W. Fields, in order: V gene, J gene, clone size, CDR3 protein. Not all rows give a size; the values are once, few, many and, for expanded clones, a class.

>TRBV27|TRBJ1-5|-
CASSPWTGSNQPQHF
>TRBV30|TRBJ2-1|-
CAWTGTDTSYNEQFF
>TRBV7-9|TRBJ2-5|-
CASSKGTSGTQETQYF
>TRBV28|TRBJ1-5|-
CASSLGLNGNQPQHF
>TRBV6-4|TRBJ2-1|-
CASSPNSDEQFF
>TRBV11-2|TRBJ2-1|-
CASILSGSDEQFF
>TRBV28|TRBJ2-7|medium-sized
CASSRPAGGPLYEQYF
>TRBV11-3|TRBJ2-7|medium-sized
CASSGRDEIIYEQYF
>TRBV2|TRBJ1-3|-
CASRNRGFGNTIYF
>TRBV30|TRBJ1-1|-
CAWSVLGEVNTEAFF
>TRBV12-3/TRBV12-4|TRBJ2-2|-
CASSINTGELFF
>TRBV29-1|TRBJ2-2|-
CSVDLAGSGTGELFF
>TRBV5-1|TRBJ1-1|-
CASSLVGTGLNTEAFF